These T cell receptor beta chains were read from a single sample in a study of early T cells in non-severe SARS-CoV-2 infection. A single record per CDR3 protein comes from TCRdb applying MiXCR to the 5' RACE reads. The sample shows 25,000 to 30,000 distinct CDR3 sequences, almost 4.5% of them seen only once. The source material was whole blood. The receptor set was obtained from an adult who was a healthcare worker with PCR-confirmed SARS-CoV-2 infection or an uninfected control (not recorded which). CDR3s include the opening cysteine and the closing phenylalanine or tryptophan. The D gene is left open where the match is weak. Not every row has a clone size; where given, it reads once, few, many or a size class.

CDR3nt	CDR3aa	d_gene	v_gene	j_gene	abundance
TGTGCCAGCAGTGCCAGGGCCGGGACCGGGGAGCTGTTTTTT	CASSARAGTGELFF	-	TRBV2	TRBJ2-2	-
TGCAGTGGAAGAGGACAGGAGAACACTGAAGCTTTCTTT	CSGRGQENTEAFF	TRBD1	TRBV20-1	TRBJ1-1	many
TGTGCCAGCAGCTTAACAGGGAGGGCTGAAGCTTTCTTT	CASSLTGRAEAFF	-	TRBV6-2/TRBV6-3	TRBJ1-1	many
TGTGCCAGTAGTATAGTCTTACATTTTTCACCTGGAGGCAATCAGCCCCAGCATTTT	CASSIVLHFSPGGNQPQHF	-	TRBV19	TRBJ1-5	many
TGCGCCAGCAGCCAAGGAGAACGGGACAGGGGGGTCTACGAGCAGTACTTC	CASSQGERDRGVYEQYF	TRBD1	TRBV4-1	TRBJ2-7	many
TGCGCCAGCAGTGAGGGATCACAGGAAGCCGGGGAGCTGTTTTTT	CASSEGSQEAGELFF	-	TRBV10-1	TRBJ2-2	many
TGTGCCAGCAGCCCAGGGACAGGAAGCACAGATACGCAGTATTTT	CASSPGTGSTDTQYF	TRBD1	TRBV7-2	TRBJ2-3	medium-sized
TGTGCCAGCAGCTTGGAAGGCAGATTAAGCTACACCTTC	CASSLEGRLSYTF	-	TRBV5-4	TRBJ1-2	few
TGTGCCAGCAGCACTCGGACACTAGATTTGGGCACAGATACGCAGTATTTT	CASSTRTLDLGTDTQYF	-	TRBV7-8	TRBJ2-3	many
TGCGCCAGCAAGGGTAGCGGGGGACATGAGCAGTTCTTC	CASKGSGGHEQFF	TRBD2	TRBV5-1	TRBJ2-1	few
TGTGCCAGCAGGCGGGGACTTTACACAGATACGCAGTATTTT	CASRRGLYTDTQYF	-	TRBV7-2	TRBJ2-3	many
TGTGCCAGCAGTTCGGGTGACAGAAGAAATGAAAAACTGTTTTTT	CASSSGDRRNEKLFF	-	TRBV12-3/TRBV12-4	TRBJ1-4	many
TGTGCCAGCAGCCAAGTGGCGCGTGGATCGAACACTGAAGCTTTCTTT	CASSQVARGSNTEAFF	-	TRBV4-2	TRBJ1-1	many
TGTGCCAGCCGACAGTCAACTAATGAAAAACTGTTTTTT	CASRQSTNEKLFF	-	TRBV7-9	TRBJ1-4	medium-sized
TGTGCCAGCAGCGTGTCTAGCGGGGGCCTGAACACAGATACGCAGTATTTT	CASSVSSGGLNTDTQYF	TRBD2	TRBV9	TRBJ2-3	many
TGTGCCATCCTTTTGGGGGTGAGGATGAACACTGAAGCTTTCTTT	CAILLGVRMNTEAFF	-	TRBV24-1	TRBJ1-1	many
TGTGCCAGCAGTCCTCAACTAGCGGCCAGCTCCTACAATGAGCAGTTCTTC	CASSPQLAASSYNEQFF	TRBD2	TRBV6-4	TRBJ2-1	many
TGTGCCAGCAGCGGGACAGGCCAAGAGACCCAGTACTTC	CASSGTGQETQYF	TRBD1	TRBV5-5	TRBJ2-5	many
TGTGCCAGTAGTGCGGGACAGACGAATCAGCCCCAGCATTTT	CASSAGQTNQPQHF	TRBD1	TRBV19	TRBJ1-5	many
TGTGCCAGCAGCCAAGAAGGGGAACTAGCGGGGGTGGAGACCCAGTACTTC	CASSQEGELAGVETQYF	TRBD2	TRBV3-1	TRBJ2-5	many
TGTGCCAGCTCACCACAGCGTAATGAAAAACTGTTTTTT	CASSPQRNEKLFF	-	TRBV18	TRBJ1-4	-
TGCGCCAGCAGTGAGTCGAGGGGGGTGGCCTCACCCCTCCACTTT	CASSESRGVASPLHF	-	TRBV10-2	TRBJ1-6	many
TGCAGCGTTGAACAGGGAGCTTTCTTT	CSVEQGAFF	-	TRBV29-1	TRBJ1-1	many
TGTGCCAGCAGCCCACAGGGTGGCGAGCAGTACTTC	CASSPQGGEQYF	-	TRBV14	TRBJ2-7	many